In its sample, the clone carrying this T cell receptor beta chain was seen once. Its specificity is not known. With 60 Vbeta and 13 Jbeta primers, the PCR was carried out. Here immunoSEQ multiplex PCR was the method, and the copy in TCRdb shows in-frame clones only, minus some. This sample has 150,000 to 200,000 clones, with approximately 78% found just once. Trimming took off 4 bases at V and 2 bases at J, with 9 bases between the two ends. This CDR3 has 14 residues. Germline V gene data show CDR1 as SGDLS and CDR2 as YYNGEE. The data originate from a study of cytomegalovirus exposure and HLA in healthy donors. Study-wide results and limits: According to reports, the classifier identified cytomegalovirus status with high specificity and sensitivity.

Sequenced sample: PBMCs. The sequence derives from a human donor in good health. The chain links TRBV9 to TRBJ2-2; D remains ambiguous. The CDR3 here is CASSPSLNTGELFF. The CDR3 nucleotides read TGTGCCAGCAGCCCCAGTTTAAACACCGGGGAGCTGTTTTTT.